This T cell receptor beta chain was recorded in a study of graft-versus-host responses after intestinal transplantation. On the study more broadly: Recipients underwent multivisceral, liver-intestinal, or isolated intestinal transplants. Induction using anti-thymocyte globulin, followed by tacrolimus and steroids for two to three years, was given to all recipients. General observations from the study: Present in recipient marrow, GvH clones included some that appeared first in ileum or blood. The study found high graft-versus-host to host-versus-graft clonal ratios in allografts of patients with graft-donor T cell macrochimerism.

TCRdb's table, derived via immunoSEQ multiplex PCR, lists solely in-frame clones and lacks some. Of around 15,000 clones listed, under 70% are singletons. As concerns this clone: As yet, its antigen is unknown.

Processing was applied to graft tissue in order to liberate intraepithelial and lamina propria lymphocytes. Germline lookup yields CDR1 SGDLS and CDR2 YYNGEE. The CDR3 consists of 14 residues. The V call is TRBV9, the J call TRBJ2-5; tentatively, D is TRBD1 (6 bases). The J call may be wrong; the DNA end is better matched by TRBJ2-7. This sample comprised ileum tissue, obtained just under 700 days after intestinal transplantation. The TCR sequence derives from a human patient who received an intestinal transplant, so some T cells may come from the graft donor. The CDR3 sequence is CASSVAGRGNEQYF. As DNA, the CDR3 is TGTGCCAGCAGCGTAGCTGGCAGGGGCAACGAGCAGTACTTC.